This TCR beta chain was recovered during a study of Ad26.COV2.S vaccination and SARS-CoV-2 variants. Findings and limits, study-wide: Greater spike-specific TCR breadth was seen in vaccine recipients than in placebo recipients. Marked by substantial breadth, spike-specific CD8+ and CD4+ T cell responses were reportedly seen after vaccination.

The CDR3 is 15 residues long. Trimming left V 0 bases short and J 4 bases short, with 12 bases between. From germline, CDR1 is SGHRS and CDR2 YFSETQ. Treatment described: some 19 received Ad26.COV2.S at low or high dose, single or two shots; about five received placebo; per-sample allocation not given. It was on day 63 after the first vaccine or placebo injection that samples were taken. The repertoire was sequenced with immunoSEQ multiplex PCR; TCRdb's copy has only in-frame clones and lacks some. The sample contains about 350,000 clones, roughly 84% of which appear only once. This clone is a singleton in its sample. No antigen is known for it.

The V call is TRBV5-1, the J call TRBJ2-3; D possibly matches TRBD1 or TRBD2 (5 bases each). The input for sequencing was peripheral blood, taken in a trial of Ad26.COV2.S vaccine versus placebo. The source of this sequence is a person aged 18-60 years who received the Ad26.COV2.S COVID-19 vaccine or a placebo. Here the CDR3 reads CASSLDPVGADTQYF. As DNA, the CDR3 is TGCGCCAGCAGCTTGGATCCGGTGGGGGCAGATACGCAGTATTTT.